This T cell receptor beta chain is drawn from a study of blood T cell repertoires in COVID-19. This CDR3 has 17 residues. Germline lookup yields CDR1 SGHRS and CDR2 YFSETQ. Trimming removed 6 bases from V and 1 base from J; junction bases left unmatched: 8. Adults between roughly 18 and 100 years of age took part from about two dozen US areas. Membership in each cohort depended on participant-reported clinical history. Per the original data handling: Reference gene primer amplification gave nucleated cell count estimates. Sequencing was performed with immunoSEQ multiplex PCR; in TCRdb, only in-frame clones are kept and a portion is missing. The DNA was the basis for D and trimming; V, J and clone size are from that table. The sample consists of fewer than 250,000 clones, roughly 85% of them appearing once.

This sequence originates from a woman aged 40 to 55 with acute COVID-19. The sequenced material came from PBMCs or T cells enriched from blood (not recorded which). The rearrangement links TRBV5-1 to TRBJ2-2, with 11 positions matching TRBD2. CDR3 region: CASIPPGLAGNTGELFF. CDR3 nucleotide sequence: TGCGCCAGCATACCTCCAGGACTAGCGGGGAACACCGGGGAGCTGTTTTTT.